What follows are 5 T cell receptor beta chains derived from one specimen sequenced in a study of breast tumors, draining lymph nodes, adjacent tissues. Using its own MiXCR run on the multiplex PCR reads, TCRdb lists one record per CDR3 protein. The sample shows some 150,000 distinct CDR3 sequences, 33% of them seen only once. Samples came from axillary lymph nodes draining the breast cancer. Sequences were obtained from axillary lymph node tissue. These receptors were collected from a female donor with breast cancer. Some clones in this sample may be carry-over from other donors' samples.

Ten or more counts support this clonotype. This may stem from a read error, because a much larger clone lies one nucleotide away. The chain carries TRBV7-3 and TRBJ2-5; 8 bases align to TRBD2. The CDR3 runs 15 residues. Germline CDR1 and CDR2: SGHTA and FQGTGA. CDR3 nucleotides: TGTGCCAGCAGCTTAGGGGCCGCGGGGGGAGAGACCCAGCACTTC. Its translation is CASSLGAAGGETQHF.

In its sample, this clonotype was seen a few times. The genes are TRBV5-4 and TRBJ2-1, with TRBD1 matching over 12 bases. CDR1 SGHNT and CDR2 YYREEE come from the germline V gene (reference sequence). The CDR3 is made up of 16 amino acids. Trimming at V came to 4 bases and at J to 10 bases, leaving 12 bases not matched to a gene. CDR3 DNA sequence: TGTGCCAGCAGCCGGGACCCCGGGACAGGGGGCGAAGAGCAGTTCTTC. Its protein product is CASSRDPGTGGEEQFF.

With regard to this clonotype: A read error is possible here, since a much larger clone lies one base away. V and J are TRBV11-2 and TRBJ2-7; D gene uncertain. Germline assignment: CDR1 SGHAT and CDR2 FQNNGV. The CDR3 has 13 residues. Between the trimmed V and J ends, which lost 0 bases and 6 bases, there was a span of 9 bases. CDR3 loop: CASSLDLRAEQYF. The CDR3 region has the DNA TGTGCCAGCAGCTTAGATCTTCGGGCCGAGCAGTACTTC.

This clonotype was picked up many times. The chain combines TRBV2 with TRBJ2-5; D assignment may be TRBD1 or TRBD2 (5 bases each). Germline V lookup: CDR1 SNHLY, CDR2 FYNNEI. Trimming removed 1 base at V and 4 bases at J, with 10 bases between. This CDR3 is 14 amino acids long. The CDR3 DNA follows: TGTGCCAGCAGTGAAGGGGGGAATCGAGAGACCCAGTACTTC. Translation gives CASSEGGNRETQYF.

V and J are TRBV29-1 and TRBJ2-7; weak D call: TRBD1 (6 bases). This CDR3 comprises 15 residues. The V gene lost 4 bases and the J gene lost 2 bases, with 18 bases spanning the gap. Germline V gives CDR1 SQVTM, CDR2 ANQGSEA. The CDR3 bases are TGCAGCGTTGGGGGTGCACAGGGAACACCCTACGAGCAGTACTTC. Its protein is CSVGGAQGTPYEQYF.